Each of the 31 T cell receptor beta chains below was sequenced from the same sample in a study of blood T cell repertoires in COVID-19. Data came from immunoSEQ multiplex PCR; TCRdb stores just in-frame clones and leaves some out. This repertoire shows 100,000 to 120,000 clones, over 70% found once; its top ten account for around 1.5%. Sequenced: peripheral blood. These receptors were obtained from a man between 50 and 59 years old with acute or convalescent COVID-19.

CDR3 bases: TGTGCCAGCAGTGACTTAAACAGGGGGCAGTCTAATTCACCCCTCCACTTT. Protein: CASSDLNRGQSNSPLHF. This rearrangement joins TRBV6-1 to TRBJ1-6; 9 positions agree with TRBD1. Germline V gene sequence: CDR1 MNHNS, CDR2 SASEGT. V lost 3 bases, J lost 6 bases, and 9 bases stayed unmatched. This CDR3 has 17 amino acids.

CDR3 in DNA: TGTGCCAGCAGCTTGGCGCTGCTAGCGGGGTGGTACAATGAGCAGTTCTTC. Translated: CASSLALLAGWYNEQFF. This chain links TRBV5-4 with TRBJ2-1, with 9 bases that match TRBD2. Germline lookup yields CDR1 SGHNT and CDR2 YYREEE (reference sequence). The CDR3 length is 17 residues. J was trimmed by 4 bases and V by 0 bases; bases with no gene match: 8.

This chain uses TRBV6-2 or TRBV6-3 with TRBJ2-3; 11 bases are a match to TRBD2. The germline CDR1 and CDR2 sequences are MNHEY and SVGEGT. V lost 4 bases to trimming and J lost 5 bases; unmatched junction nucleotides: 8. The CDR3 is made up of 16 amino acids. CDR3 sequence reads: CASSFNSGGGRDTQYF. The CDR3 DNA is TGTGCCAGCAGTTTCAATAGCGGGGGGGGTCGAGATACGCAGTATTTT.

The gene calls are TRBV28 and TRBJ2-5; 8 bases are a match to TRBD2. This CDR3 region has 14 residues. Germline V lookup: CDR1 MDHEN, CDR2 SYDVKM. V lost 6 bases, J lost 0 bases, and 3 bases stayed unmatched. The CDR3 region is CASSRGGYQETQYF. The CDR3 nucleotides are TGTGCCAGCAGCCGGGGGGGGTACCAAGAGACCCAGTACTTC.

This clone was found once. The chain couples TRBV5-1 to TRBJ2-5; 11 nucleotides align to TRBD2. V shed 1 base, J shed 4 bases, and the junction held 9 bases outside the gene matches. Germline lookup yields CDR1 SGHRS and CDR2 YFSETQ. There are 17 residues in the CDR3. Written as DNA, the CDR3 is TGCGCCAGCAGCTTGATCCCGGGACTAGCGGTGGCAGAGACCCAGTACTTC. Amino acid sequence: CASSLIPGLAVAETQYF.

The rearrangement links TRBV2 to TRBJ2-3, with TRBD1 identical over 7 bases. The CDR3 runs to 14 residues. The V and J ends lost 3 bases and 2 bases, in that order; junction bases with no gene match: 2. Germline CDR1 is SNHLY and CDR2 is FYNNEI. CDR3 sequence: CASSEGQITDTQYF. The CDR3 nucleotides are TGTGCCAGCAGTGAGGGACAGATCACAGATACGCAGTATTTT.

This chain uses TRBV7-6 with TRBJ2-2, with 12 nucleotides matching TRBD1. The CDR3 totals 16 residues. Germline V gene sequence: CDR1 SGHVS, CDR2 FNYEAQ. V lost 4 bases and J lost 6; bases outside the gene matches: 6. In nucleotides, the CDR3 is TGTGCCAGCAGCTCCCGGGACAGGGGGCGCGCCGGGGAGCTGTTTTTT. Its protein is CASSSRDRGRAGELFF.

This chain connects TRBV2 to TRBJ2-1, with 16 bases that match TRBD2. CDR1 and CDR2 from the germline V gene are SNHLY and FYNNEI. The V segment lost 0 bases and the J segment 5 bases; nucleotides outside the gene matches: 7. The CDR3 is 19 amino acids. CDR3 sequence (DNA): TGTGCCAGCAGTGAAGCTCCCGGGACTAGCGGGGGGGATGACAATGAGCAGTTCTTC. Encoded protein: CASSEAPGTSGGDDNEQFF.

The chain has TRBV2 and TRBJ2-3; 8 bases line up with TRBD1. J was trimmed by 3 bases and V by 5 bases; bases with no gene match: 10. CDR1 is SNHLY, CDR2 FYNNEI, per germline. The CDR3 has 16 amino acids. Here the CDR3 DNA reads TGTGCCAGCAGTAAGACCCAAAGACAGGGGACAGATACGCAGTATTTT. This sequence encodes CASSKTQRQGTDTQYF.

This rearrangement joins TRBV28 to TRBJ1-2; D unresolved. The germline CDR1 and CDR2 sequences are MDHEN and SYDVKM. Trimming cost V 3 bases and J 6 bases, with 11 bases left between them. The CDR3 is 13 residues long. DNA of the CDR3: TGTGCCAGCAGTTTCGAGGGAGGCAATGGCTACACCTTC. Translated, it gives CASSFEGGNGYTF.

V usage is TRBV4-1 and J usage is TRBJ2-7; TRBD2 matches 10 bases. In germline, CDR1 is MGHRA, CDR2 YSYEKL. Losses at the gene ends were 4 bases for V and 2 bases for J; bases not matched to a gene: 2. The CDR3 totals 14 residues. CDR3 in amino acids: CASSLSGGTYEQYF. CDR3 coding DNA: TGCGCCAGCAGCCTTAGCGGGGGGACCTACGAGCAGTACTTC.

This clone was seen a single time. This chain connects TRBV19 to TRBJ1-1; D is uncertain. V was pared by 5 bases and J by 7 bases, with 14 bases between. Per the germline V gene, CDR1 is LNHDA and CDR2 is SQIVND (reference sequence). The CDR3 has 13 residues. This CDR3 reads CASSPRNPLEAFF. The CDR3 DNA reads as TGTGCCAGTAGTCCCAGGAACCCCCTTGAAGCTTTCTTT.

The chain uses TRBV5-1 and TRBJ2-6; D gene unclear. The V gene lost 3 bases and the J gene lost 5 bases, with 15 bases spanning the gap. The CDR3 runs 16 residues. In germline, CDR1 is SGHRS, CDR2 YFSETQ. CDR3 in DNA: TGCGCCAGCAGCTCCACCGTCCTCGGTAGGGCCAACGTCCTGACTTTC. Protein sequence: CASSSTVLGRANVLTF.

The chain joins TRBV9 to TRBJ1-6; perhaps TRBD1 as D (6 bases). Deletions cut 3 bases from V and 2 bases from J, with 12 bases between. CDR1 is SGDLS and CDR2 is YYNGEE in the germline V gene. The CDR3 consists of 16 residues. CDR3 nucleotides: TGTGCCAGCAGCGGACCCTCAGGGGCCTATAATTCACCCCTCCACTTT. This codes for CASSGPSGAYNSPLHF. Drawing the rest from reference TRBV9 and TRBJ1-6, the complete variable domain is DSGVTQTPKHLITATGQRVTLRCSPRSGDLSVYWYQQSLDQGLQFLIQYYNGEERAKGNILERFSAQQFPDLHSELNLSSLELGDSALYFCASSGPSGAYNSPLHFGNGTRLTVT.

Note on this clone: This sample includes further DNA sequences coding for the same CDR3. CDR3 nucleotide sequence: TGCGCCAGCAGCTTGACAGGGGAGCAGTACTTC. As protein: CASSLTGEQYF. The V gene is TRBV5-1, the J gene TRBJ2-7; TRBD1 is a possible D gene (6 bases). The V gene lost 1 base and the J gene lost 7 bases, with 6 bases spanning the gap. This CDR3 has 11 residues. Germline lookup yields CDR1 SGHRS and CDR2 YFSETQ.

The chain employs TRBV7-2 and TRBJ2-3; 8 nucleotides line up with TRBD2. V was pared by 5 bases and J by 5 bases, with 9 bases of the junction left unmatched. In germline, CDR1 is SGHTA, CDR2 FQGNSA. The CDR3 runs to 15 residues. DNA of the CDR3: TGTGCCAGCAGCCTCCTCGGGGGGGAGAGAGATACGCAGTATTTT. It specifies CASSLLGGERDTQYF. Variable domain in full (rest from reference TRBV7-2 and TRBJ2-3): GAGVSQSPSNKVTEKGKDVELRCDPISGHTALYWYRQSLGQGLEFLIYFQGNSAPDKSGLPSDRFSAERTGGSVSTLTIQRTQQEDSAVYLCASSLLGGERDTQYFGPGTRLTVL.

The V gene is TRBV15, the J gene TRBJ1-1; the D gene is possibly TRBD1 (5 bases). The V gene's germline CDR1 is LNHNV and CDR2 YYDKDF (reference sequence). V shed 3 bases and J shed 1 base, with 12 bases lying between them. The CDR3 is made up of 15 amino acids. The CDR3, as DNA: TGTGCCACCAGCAGGGAACCTACAGGGAACACTGAAGCTTTCTTT. Its protein product is CATSREPTGNTEAFF.

This chain links TRBV7-3 with TRBJ1-2; 8 nucleotides match TRBD1. With V trimmed by 4 bases and J by 4 bases, 11 bases remained unmatched. The germline gives CDR1 SGHTA, CDR2 FQGTGA. This CDR3 has 16 residues. The CDR3 loop is CASSSTGQAIGYGYTF. The DNA of the CDR3 is TGTGCCAGCAGCTCCACGGGACAGGCGATTGGCTATGGCTACACCTTC.

CDR3 residues: CASSQSPGADAANYGYTF. The CDR3 region has the DNA TGTGCCAGCAGCCAAAGCCCAGGGGCAGACGCTGCTAACTATGGCTACACCTTC. The chain carries TRBV3-1 (or the pseudogene TRBV3-2) and TRBJ1-2; a weak D match, TRBD1 (6 bases). Germline CDR1 is LGHDT and CDR2 is YNNKEL (reference sequence). CDR3 length: 18 residues. The V end was cut by 2 bases, the J end by 0 bases, with 19 bases between.

The rearrangement joins TRBV29-1 to TRBJ1-2; TRBD1 matches 8 bases. J was trimmed by 11 bases and V by 1 base; bases with no gene match: 9. Germline loops: CDR1 SQVTM, CDR2 ANQGSEA. The CDR3 totals 13 residues. DNA of the CDR3: TGCAGCGTTGAAGCCGGCCAGGGGGCGAGTTACACCTTC. It codes for CSVEAGQGASYTF.

The V call is TRBV10-2, the J call TRBJ1-6, with 7 bases aligning to TRBD1. V was pared by 1 base and J by 1 base, with 4 bases of the junction left unmatched. Germline values: CDR1 WSHSY, CDR2 SAAADI. CDR3 length equals 17 residues. The CDR3: CASSEFGRGSYNSPLHF. The CDR3 DNA follows: TGCGCCAGCAGTGAGTTCGGCAGGGGGTCCTATAATTCACCCCTCCACTTT.

The chain joins TRBV3-1 (or the pseudogene TRBV3-2) to TRBJ1-4; D possibly corresponds to TRBD1 (5 bases). CDR1 and CDR2 from the germline V gene are LGHDT and YNNKEL (reference sequence). V lost 2 bases and J 3 bases, leaving 19 bases between the germline ends. This CDR3 has 18 residues. The CDR3: CASSQSGGPGPANEKLFF. CDR3 DNA sequence: TGTGCCAGCAGCCAATCCGGGGGTCCGGGTCCTGCTAATGAAAAACTGTTTTTT.

The chain uses TRBV2 and TRBJ2-7, with a possible D match to TRBD1 (5 bases). Germline V lookup: CDR1 SNHLY, CDR2 FYNNEI. The CDR3 is made up of 13 amino acids. Between the trimmed V and J ends, which lost 6 bases and 0 bases, there was a span of 9 bases. CDR3 DNA: TGTGCCAGCAGCAGGGAAAGCTCCTACGAGCAGTACGTC. Translated, it gives CASSRESSYEQYV.

The chain uses TRBV5-4 and TRBJ1-1; unclear D gene. The CDR3 runs to 14 residues. The germline gives CDR1 SGHNT, CDR2 YYREEE (reference sequence). Trimming shortened V by 9 bases and J by 0 bases, and 15 bases separated the two germline ends. The CDR3 is CATRDGNLNTEAFF. In nucleotides, the CDR3 is TGTGCCACGAGGGATGGGAACTTGAACACTGAAGCTTTCTTT.

The chain couples TRBV7-2 to TRBJ2-2, with 14 nucleotides matching TRBD2. Germline loops: CDR1 SGHTA, CDR2 FQGNSA. The V segment lost 4 bases and the J segment 1 base; nucleotides outside the gene matches: 8. CDR3 size: 19 residues. This CDR3 is CASSSQLGLAGGNTGELFF. The CDR3 coding sequence is TGTGCCAGCAGCTCACAGTTAGGACTAGCGGGGGGGAACACCGGGGAGCTGTTTTTT.

The chain employs TRBV4-2 and TRBJ1-2, with 7 bases that match TRBD1. V trimming: 4 bases; J trimming: 8 bases; junction bases outside the gene matches: 16. The CDR3 extends over 16 amino acids. Germline CDR1 LGHNA, CDR2 YNFKEQ. Written as DNA, the CDR3 is TGTGCCAGCAGCCCCAACGGACAGGCGCGGGGGGGAGGCTACACCTTC. As protein: CASSPNGQARGGGYTF.

V gene TRBV30 combines with J gene TRBJ2-7, with D possibly being TRBD2 (6 bases). This CDR3 spans 15 amino acids. CDR1 and CDR2 from the germline V gene are GTSNPN and SVGIG (reference sequence). V lost 3 bases to trimming and J lost 0 bases, with 15 bases between them. CDR3 residues: CAWSWRVASSYEQYF. In DNA, the CDR3 is TGTGCCTGGAGCTGGAGGGTAGCATCCTCCTACGAGCAGTACTTC.

The sample holds a few counts of this clone. The V gene is TRBV11-2, the J gene TRBJ2-1, with D unclear. The V and J ends lost 3 bases and 2 bases respectively, with 11 bases between them. The CDR3 sequence is 15 residues long. From germline, CDR1 is SGHAT and CDR2 FQNNGV. This chain's CDR3 is CASSFGSGPYNEQFF. DNA for the CDR3: TGTGCCAGCAGCTTCGGGTCTGGCCCCTACAATGAGCAGTTCTTC.

The J gene is TRBJ1-2, the V gene TRBV5-5; 10 nucleotides line up with TRBD1. The germline V gene has CDR1 SGHKS and CDR2 YYEKEE (reference sequence). CDR3 length: 16 residues. V was clipped by 1 base and J by 1 base; unmatched bases: 4. The CDR3 nucleotides read TGTGCCAGCAGCTTGTTCGGACAGGGGGTTAACTATGGCTACACCTTC. It translates to CASSLFGQGVNYGYTF. The entire variable domain, with the rest obtained from reference TRBV5-5 and TRBJ1-2, is as follows: DAGVTQSPTHLIKTRGQQVTLRCSPISGHKSVSWYQQVLGQGPQFIFQYYEKEERGRGNFPDRFSARQFPNYSSELNVNALLLGDSALYLCASSLFGQGVNYGYTFGSGTRLTVV.

This chain joins TRBV3-1 (or the pseudogene TRBV3-2) and TRBJ1-5, with D tentatively TRBD1 (5 bases). CDR1 and CDR2 (germline): LGHDT, YNNKEL (reference sequence). V was cut by 0 bases and J by 9 bases, with 6 bases left in between. The CDR3 runs 12 residues. CDR3 region: CASSQEQGPQHF. Written as DNA, the CDR3 is TGTGCCAGCAGCCAAGAGCAGGGGCCCCAGCATTTT.

The chain couples TRBV27 to TRBJ1-2; D gene uncertain. The germline gives CDR1 MNHEY, CDR2 SMNVEV (reference sequence). The CDR3 consists of 14 residues. V lost 0 bases and J lost 6, with 11 bases in between. CDR3 DNA sequence: TGTGCCAGCAGTTTATCGACGGGGATTCATGGCTACACCTTC. Translation gives CASSLSTGIHGYTF.